Below, 20 T cell receptor beta chains from the same sample are listed, as sequenced in a study of blood T cell repertoires in COVID-19. Repertoires were generated with immunoSEQ multiplex PCR, while TCRdb's copy carries only in-frame clones and drops some. The sample consists of 410,000 or so clones, approximately 90% of them appearing once. The sample was peripheral blood. All receptors derive from a woman in her 40s with COVID-19, enrolled during active disease.

The genes are TRBV5-4 and TRBJ1-1; the D is unclear. The CDR3 totals 15 residues. V lost 3 bases, J lost 1 base, and 13 bases lay in between. Per germline, CDR1 SGHNT and CDR2 YYREEE (reference sequence). CDR3 protein: CASSSRTGRNTEAFF. CDR3 DNA sequence: TGTGCCAGCAGCTCCCGGACTGGGAGGAACACTGAAGCTTTCTTT.

V gene TRBV11-1 combines with J gene TRBJ1-1; D is unclear. Trimming pared 3 bases from V and 2 bases from J, leaving 16 bases between. Germline values: CDR1 SGHAT, CDR2 FQDESV (reference sequence). There are 16 residues in the CDR3. CDR3 loop: CASSFRPGKGNTEAFF. In nucleotides, the CDR3 is TGTGCCAGCAGCTTCCGTCCCGGGAAGGGCAACACTGAAGCTTTCTTT.

Turning to this clone: Other nucleotide sequences from this sample produce the same CDR3. The genes are TRBV5-6 and TRBJ1-6; D is ambiguous. The germline gives CDR1 SGHDT, CDR2 YYEEEE. CDR3 size: 14 residues. Trimming pared 0 bases from V and 7 bases from J, leaving 8 bases between. The CDR3 DNA reads as TGTGCCAGCAGCTTGGTTGCGGGGAATTCACCCCTCCACTTT. This codes for CASSLVAGNSPLHF. Full variable domain (outside the CDR3, taken from reference TRBV5-6 and TRBJ1-6): DAGVTQSPTHLIKTRGQQVTLRCSPKSGHDTVSWYQQALGQGPQFIFQYYEEEERQRGNFPDRFSGHQFPNYSSELNVNALLLGDSALYLCASSLVAGNSPLHFGNGTRLTVT.

This clone has a handful of counts. The rearrangement joins TRBV10-3 to TRBJ1-2; 9 bases map to TRBD1. Trimming removed 1 base from V and 5 bases from J; junction bases left unmatched: 2. This CDR3 region has 14 residues. CDR1 and CDR2 from the germline V gene are ENHRY and SYGVKD. CDR3 loop: CAISEWTGDYGYTF. In DNA, the CDR3 is TGTGCCATCAGTGAGTGGACAGGGGATTATGGCTACACCTTC.

The chain combines TRBV6-5 with TRBJ1-1, with D unresolved. Trimming stripped 4 bases from V and 2 bases from J, with 5 bases between. The CDR3 is 12 residues long. Germline V gene data show CDR1 as MNHEY and CDR2 as SVGAGI. CDR3 sequence (DNA): TGTGCCAGCAGTTCGGTCAACACTGAAGCTTTCTTT. Its protein product is CASSSVNTEAFF.

V is TRBV24-1 and J is TRBJ2-7, with TRBD2 as a possible D gene (6 bases). Germline values: CDR1 KGHDR, CDR2 SFDVKD. This CDR3 comprises 13 residues. Trimming cost V 7 bases and J 6 bases, with 15 bases left between them. The CDR3 sequence: CATSLGSRGEQYF. CDR3 sequence (DNA): TGTGCCACCAGCCTCGGGAGTAGGGGCGAGCAGTACTTC.

This sequence joins TRBV11-2 and TRBJ2-7, with D perhaps matching TRBD1 (6 bases). The V gene lost 6 bases and the J gene lost 5 bases, with 11 bases spanning the gap. The CDR3 is 12 amino acids. CDR1 and CDR2 from the germline V gene are SGHAT and FQNNGV. CDR3 in DNA: TGTGCCAGCAGGACAGGCAGAAACGAGCAGTACTTC. Its translation is CASRTGRNEQYF.

This chain uses TRBV7-6 with TRBJ1-4; 10 bases align to TRBD1. The trim removed 3 bases at V and 7 bases at J, leaving 5 bases unmatched. The CDR3 runs to 15 residues. Per germline, CDR1 SGHVS and CDR2 FNYEAQ. This CDR3 reads CASSFLTGGSEKLFF. The DNA of the CDR3 is TGTGCCAGCAGCTTTTTGACAGGGGGCTCTGAAAAACTGTTTTTT.

This clone was counted once. The chain carries TRBV28 and TRBJ1-1; D not certain. Germline assignment: CDR1 MDHEN and CDR2 SYDVKM. V was trimmed by 6 bases and J by 1 base, leaving 12 bases between them. This CDR3 comprises 14 residues. In DNA, the CDR3 is TGTGCCAGCAGCGCCGAAAACTGGAACACTGAAGCTTTCTTT. It is translated as CASSAENWNTEAFF.

This clone appeared a single time. V usage is TRBV13 and J usage is TRBJ2-2; TRBD1 might be the D (6 bases). This CDR3 contains 17 residues. V lost 5 bases and J lost 1, with 17 bases in between. The germline gives CDR1 PRHDT, CDR2 FYEKMQ (reference sequence). CDR3 bases: TGTGCCAGCAGCACTAGTTGGGGGCAGGGGAACACCGGGGAGCTGTTTTTT. Residues: CASSTSWGQGNTGELFF.

In this sample, this clone turned up once. This chain joins TRBV13 and TRBJ1-4; TRBD1 matches at 7 bases. V shed 4 bases, J shed 8 bases, and the junction held 10 bases outside the gene matches. This CDR3 region has 15 residues. Germline CDR1 and CDR2: PRHDT and FYEKMQ (reference sequence). Written as DNA, the CDR3 is TGTGCCAGCAGCTCAAGACAGGGAGGAAACGAAAAACTGTTTTTT. It translates to CASSSRQGGNEKLFF. Combining the CDR3 with reference TRBV13 and TRBJ1-4 gives the whole variable domain AAGVIQSPRHLIKEKRETATLKCYPIPRHDTVYWYQQGPGQDPQFLISFYEKMQSDKGSIPDRFSAQQFSDYHSELNMSSLELGDSALYFCASSSRQGGNEKLFFGSGTQLSVL.

The V and J genes are TRBV7-8 and TRBJ1-4, with 9 nucleotides matching TRBD1. Per the germline V gene, CDR1 is SGHVS and CDR2 is FQNEAQ. This CDR3 contains 15 residues. V was pared by 4 bases and J by 8 bases, with 8 bases of the junction left unmatched. CDR3 protein: CASSSDGTGYEKLFF. The CDR3 DNA follows: TGTGCCAGCAGCTCGGATGGGACAGGGTACGAAAAACTGTTTTTT.

The V and J genes are TRBV28 and TRBJ1-6, with 8 nucleotides matching TRBD1. With 1 base clipped from V and 10 bases from J, the junction kept 6 bases outside the gene matches. This CDR3 is built from 15 residues. The germline gives CDR1 MDHEN, CDR2 SYDVKM. CDR3 nucleotides: TGTGCCAGCAGTTTATCAGGGGGCGCAGGGTCACCCCTCCACTTT. This gives the protein CASSLSGGAGSPLHF.

This chain joins TRBV12-5 and TRBJ2-7; D possibly corresponds to TRBD2 (5 bases). Germline CDR1 reads LGHNT; CDR2 reads FRNRAP. The CDR3 consists of 13 residues. With 1 base removed from V and 2 bases from J, the gap between germline ends came to 6 bases. The CDR3 sequence: CASGLDGTYEQYF. DNA of the CDR3: TGTGCTAGTGGTTTGGACGGGACCTACGAGCAGTACTTC.

The chain joins TRBV7-6 to TRBJ2-5, with 9 bases fitting TRBD1. Germline trimming cut 5 bases from V and 5 bases from J; bases unmatched to any gene: 6. Germline loops: CDR1 SGHVS, CDR2 FNYEAQ. The CDR3 is made up of 14 amino acids. This chain's CDR3 is CASSAGQGMETQYF. DNA for the CDR3: TGTGCCAGCAGCGCGGGACAGGGAATGGAGACCCAGTACTTC.

CDR3 nucleotides: TGTGCCAGCAGCGTAGCTGAGGGACAGGGCCCGTGGGATACGCAGTATTTT. This sequence encodes CASSVAEGQGPWDTQYF. The rearrangement joins TRBV9 to TRBJ2-3; 9 bases fit TRBD1. In germline, CDR1 is SGDLS, CDR2 YYNGEE. The CDR3 contains 17 residues. Trimming at V came to 0 bases and at J to 6 bases, leaving 11 bases not matched to a gene.

The chain uses TRBV28 and TRBJ1-5, with D tentatively TRBD1 (5 bases). This CDR3 contains 15 residues. V gave up 8 bases and J gave up 3 bases, with 17 bases separating them. Per germline, CDR1 MDHEN and CDR2 SYDVKM. The DNA for the CDR3 is TGTGCCAGCCGATTGGCCCGGGGGGTCAATCAGCCCCAGCATTTT. Translated: CASRLARGVNQPQHF.

The chain uses TRBV6-5 and TRBJ2-7, with 15 bases that match TRBD2. Germline V gives CDR1 MNHEY, CDR2 SVGAGI. The CDR3 spans 14 residues. J was trimmed by 4 bases and V by 10 bases; bases with no gene match: 5. The CDR3 sequence is CATRTSGGEYEQYF. The CDR3 nucleotides read TGTGCCACCAGGACTAGCGGGGGGGAGTACGAGCAGTACTTC.

The CDR3 DNA reads as TGTGCCAGCAGTCCAGGACAACCGGTGGGGAACACTGAAGCTTTCTTT. Its protein is CASSPGQPVGNTEAFF. J is TRBJ1-1 and V is TRBV6-2 or TRBV6-3, with a tentative D call TRBD1 (5 bases). V dropped 5 bases and J dropped 1 base, with 17 bases sitting between them. CDR1 and CDR2 (germline): MNHEY, SVGEGT. The CDR3 runs to 16 residues.

This chain joins TRBV6-1 and TRBJ2-7; D not certain. V was shortened by 3 bases and J by 9 bases, with 12 bases between the two germline ends. The V gene's germline CDR1 is MNHNS and CDR2 SASEGT. The CDR3 contains 12 residues. Written as DNA, the CDR3 is TGTGCCAGCAGTGACCTTAGCCGCGGGCAGTACTTC. It encodes CASSDLSRGQYF.